This TCR beta chain came from a study of blood T cells in healthy people across ages. Then a second PCR, running roughly 7 to 11 cycles, was carried out with a sample-barcoded 5' primer and a J-beta primer mix. TCRdb itself ran the 5' RACE reads through MiXCR, one entry per CDR3 protein. The table includes some 760,000 distinct CDR3 sequences, around 25% detected once. This clonotype came up many times. These data also featured in a second study, about T cells of mothers and their children.

The sequencing sample was made of blood. This clonotype was obtained from a boy aged 5-17 years in good health.

The CDR3 sequence is CASSAGANVLTF. The CDR3 DNA reads TGTGCCAGCAGTGCTGGGGCCAACGTCCTGACTTTC. This chain uses TRBV12-3 or TRBV12-4 with TRBJ2-6, with no clear D. V was pared by 5 bases and J by 2 bases, with 1 base between. The CDR3 runs to 12 residues.